The clone carrying this T cell receptor (beta chain) was recorded only once. The data were obtained in a study of blood T cell repertoires in COVID-19. Study background: Acute and convalescent COVID-19 samples came from the United States, Italy and Spain. T cells, B-cell-depleted T cells, or PBMCs supplied cDNA or gDNA.

Per the study methods: Reference gene primer amplification gave estimated nucleated cell counts. Libraries were prepared by immunoSEQ multiplex PCR; TCRdb keeps only in-frame clonotypes and omits some of them. That table gives V, J and clone size, and the DNA gave D and trimming. The sample has fewer than 300,000 clones; roughly 86% are singletons. The CDR3 extends over 11 amino acids. Per the germline V gene, CDR1 is MNHEY and CDR2 is SVGAGI. Trimming shortened V by 0 bases and J by 6 bases, and 3 bases separated the two germline ends. The specimen sequenced was peripheral blood. The J gene is TRBJ2-7, the V gene TRBV6-5; no reliable D call. This clonotype was sampled from a man aged 18 to 29 with active or convalescent COVID-19. The CDR3 DNA reads TGTGCCAGCAGTTACTCCGGCGAGCAGTACTTC. Protein sequence: CASSYSGEQYF.